This T cell receptor (beta chain) originates from a study of identical twins. Concerning this clonotype: Its antigen is currently unknown.

Study outcomes and limitations: Out-of-frame alpha sequences common to twins were enriched for low generation probability. Conclusions came from cross-sectional statistical analysis, not from following the same donors. Cord blood's abundant beta clonotypes had fewer insertions, unlike memory repertoires. Models predicted too little out-of-frame TCR alpha sharing in monozygotic twins.

Trimming removed 4 bases from V and 5 bases from J; junction bases left unmatched: 10. Germline CDR1 is SGHRS and CDR2 is YFSETQ. The CDR3 runs to 15 residues. A single record per CDR3 protein comes from TCRdb applying MiXCR to the 5' RACE reads. Here the sample spans 500,000 or so distinct CDR3 sequences, around 15% being singletons. This same sample was also part of a study on yellow fever vaccine responses in identical twins.

The sequenced sample was CD4+ T cells sorted from blood. The source of this sequence is a woman between 18 and 29 years old in good health. The chain combines TRBV5-1 with TRBJ2-3; 7 bases align to TRBD2. In DNA form, the CDR3 reads TGCGCCAGCAGCCGTAGCGGGTCCCCGGGAGATACGCAGTATTTT. Translated: CASSRSGSPGDTQYF.